These 9 T cell receptor beta chains came from one sample sequenced in a study of response to subunit inactivated influenza vaccine. TCRdb re-analysed the RT-PCR reads in MiXCR, keeping a single row per CDR3 protein. Of around 750,000 distinct CDR3 sequences in the sample, 21% were seen once. The sequences come from PBMCs from blood, collected roughly 5 days after vaccination. These receptors all come from a man in his forties or fifties who received an inactivated influenza vaccine.

This clonotype was seen more than once but under ten times. This chain links TRBV4-2 with TRBJ2-1; no clear D gene. The germline V and J ends were trimmed by 4 bases and 6 bases, with 10 bases remaining between them. CDR1 is LGHNA, CDR2 YNFKEQ, per germline. This CDR3 is 13 amino acids long. CDR3 region: CASSRVLFNEQFF. The CDR3 nucleotides read TGTGCCAGCAGCCGAGTCCTCTTCAATGAGCAGTTCTTC.

The CDR3, as DNA: TGTGCCAGCAGCCTCGAAGGTAGCGGGTACAATGAGCAGTTCTTC. This gives the protein CASSLEGSGYNEQFF. V and J are TRBV6-2 or TRBV6-3 and TRBJ2-1; 7 nucleotides match TRBD2. Germline V gene lookup returns CDR1 MNHEY and CDR2 SVGEGT. V was clipped by 6 bases and J by 4 bases; unmatched bases: 9. The CDR3 runs 15 residues.

A few counts support this clonotype. This sequence joins TRBV28 and TRBJ1-5; D call uncertain. The CDR3 loop spans 11 amino acids. Germline values: CDR1 MDHEN, CDR2 SYDVKM. Trimming left V 5 bases short and J 5 bases short, with 4 bases between. CDR3 in DNA: TGTGCCAGCAGTACGTATCAGCCCCAGCATTTT. Its protein is CASSTYQPQHF.

V is TRBV24-1 and J is TRBJ2-1; TRBD2 matches at 8 bases. CDR3 length: 16 residues. Germline-derived CDR1 and CDR2 are KGHDR and SFDVKD. Germline trimming cut 4 bases from V and 4 bases from J; bases unmatched to any gene: 8. The CDR3 protein is CATSDNGAGGYNEQFF. The CDR3 nucleotides are TGTGCCACCAGTGACAACGGGGCGGGGGGTTACAATGAGCAGTTCTTC.

This clonotype was counted many times. This sequence joins TRBV29-1 and TRBJ2-5, with 11 nucleotides matching TRBD2. The CDR3 is 15 amino acids. Unmatched junction bases numbered 7, after V lost 2 bases and J lost 5 bases. Germline V gene data show CDR1 as SQVTM and CDR2 as ANQGSEA. CDR3 in DNA: TGCAGCGTTGAATTCACTAGCGGGAGTCGGGAGACCCAGTACTTC. This translates into CSVEFTSGSRETQYF. Combining the CDR3 with reference TRBV29-1 and TRBJ2-5 gives the whole variable domain SAVISQKPSRDICQRGTSLTIQCQVDSQVTMMFWYRQQPGQSLTLIATANQGSEATYESGFVIDKFPISRPNLTFSTLTVSNMSPEDSSIYLCSVEFTSGSRETQYFGPGTRLLVL.

The chain employs TRBV5-1 and TRBJ1-4; 8 bases fit TRBD1. J was trimmed by 7 bases and V by 4 bases; bases with no gene match: 9. Germline V gives CDR1 SGHRS, CDR2 YFSETQ. The CDR3 runs to 15 residues. In nucleotides, the CDR3 is TGCGCCAGCAGCCCGACAGGGGTTGTAATTGAAAAACTGTTTTTT. Encoded protein: CASSPTGVVIEKLFF. The complete variable domain, with remaining parts taken from reference TRBV5-1 and TRBJ1-4, reads KAGVTQTPRYLIKTRGQQVTLSCSPISGHRSVSWYQQTPGQGLQFLFEYFSETQRNKGNFPGRFSGRQFSNSRSEMNVSTLELGDSALYLCASSPTGVVIEKLFFGSGTQLSVL.

This clonotype was observed a handful of times. The V gene is TRBV21-1, the J gene TRBJ2-1; TRBD2, the D gene given by the table, was not confirmed from the DNA. TRBV21-1 is noted as a pseudogene. The CDR3 covers 17 residues. In nucleotides, the CDR3 is TGTGCCAGCAGCGCCTACCGGACTAGCGGGGTCTACAATGAGCAGTTCTTC. Its protein product is CASSAYRTSGVYNEQFF.

This clonotype showed up many times. CDR3 in DNA: TGTGCCAGCAGCTACCCGGGAGGAGAGACCCAGTACTTC. It encodes CASSYPGGETQYF. This chain joins TRBV12-3 or TRBV12-4 and TRBJ2-5; TRBD2 matches at 7 bases. There are 13 residues in the CDR3. Trimming took 6 bases from V and 4 from J; bases not matched to a gene: 5.

The chain uses TRBV28 and TRBJ2-5; D tentatively fits TRBD1 or TRBD2 (6 bases each). The CDR3 is made up of 14 amino acids. The germline V and J ends were trimmed by 10 bases and 4 bases, with 19 bases remaining between them. CDR1 and CDR2 (germline): MDHEN, SYDVKM. As DNA, the CDR3 is TGTGCCACCGTTGGGGGGCGGAATCCAGAGACCCAGTACTTC. Residues: CATVGGRNPETQYF.